This entry is about one TCR beta chain. The antigen it binds to is not known. Base quality data are lacking; no much larger clone is found one base away. Genomic DNA was extracted from sorted cells for sequencing of the TCRbeta CDR3 region. The immunoSEQ Assay was used for sequencing of TCRbeta CDR3 regions. Not all clones reach the TCRdb copy of this immuneACCESS table, which keeps in-frame sequences only. Checked studies attribute under half of the gap to unresolved V genes and leave the rest unexplained. This sample has around 80,000 clones in its table, and almost 90% of those were observed once. The ten largest make up less than 0.85% of the sample. This record comes from a study of OX40 agonist ivuxolimab in advanced cancers. For the wider study: Ivuxolimab was a fully human IgG2 agonistic monoclonal antibody targeting the costimulatory receptor OX40 (CD134). In the dose-escalation cohort, roughly four fifths of patients were male, and the mean age was roughly 60 years, with a range of roughly 23 to 85. Partial responses occurred in three dose-escalation patients: two with cutaneous melanoma and one with hepatocellular carcinoma. The purpose of peripheral TCRbeta sequencing was to test whether ivuxolimab changed TCR sequence diversity and led to clonal T-cell expansion. Prior anti-PD-1, anti-PD-L1 or anti-CTLA-4 therapy was permitted, and checkpoint inhibitors had been received by about 36% of dose-escalation patients. The paper reports the monotherapy dose-escalation portion (N of about 52 patients) of the phase I ivuxolimab trial. Intravenous ivuxolimab was administered to patients every 2 weeks at six dose levels: 0.01, 0.1, 0.3, 1.5, 3 and 10 mg/kg. Of the 50 or so patients in dose escalation, some 19 had hepatocellular carcinoma, some 15 had melanoma, 9 had renal cell carcinoma and 9 had head and neck cancer. Results the study describes overall, beyond this receptor: In the 0.1-3.0 mg/kg groups, partial responders had among the lowest normalized peripheral clonal expansion, particularly in CD8+ T cells. Antigen specificity was not determined for the clonally expanded peripheral T cells. Low levels of normalized T-cell clonal expansion were also shown by some nonresponding patients. After ivuxolimab, more expanded clones were found on average in CD8+ T cells than in CD4+ T cells. At doses of 0.1 to 3.0 mg/kg, clonal expansion of both CD4+ and CD8+ T cells in blood was seen between baseline and week 6.

From the cysteine through the phenylalanine, the CDR3 covers 13 amino acids. Only the CDR3 part of the read is kept: 39 bases, read in frame from the first base. CDR1 and CDR2 are read off the germline V gene as SGHAT and FQNNGV. V loses 3 bases, J loses 0 bases, and the germline ends lie 6 bases apart. Patients with a history of autoimmune disease or receiving systemic immunosuppression were excluded from the trial. Peripheral blood for TCR sequencing was drawn from every dose cohort at baseline, at cycle 4 day 1 and at cycle 7 day 1. The samples were taken from a phase I, first-in-human, multicenter, open-label dose-escalation trial of ivuxolimab. Adults with locally advanced or metastatic melanoma, renal cell carcinoma, hepatocellular carcinoma or head and neck squamous cell carcinoma were enrolled in the trial. CD4+ and CD8+ T cells were sorted separately from peripheral blood before TCR sequencing.

This receptor was identified in an adult with an advanced solid tumor such as melanoma, head and neck, liver or kidney cancer. Here the sequenced sample was CD4+ or CD8+ T cells sorted from blood, taken in a trial of the OX40 agonist ivuxolimab. The rearranged chain carries TRBV11-2 and TRBJ2-7; TRBD1 is perhaps the D gene, given 5 matching bases. CDR3 protein: CASSFTGSYEQYF. The DNA sequence is given as TGTGCCAGCAGCTTCACAGGCTCCTACGAGCAGTACTTC.